The 5 T cell receptor beta chains below all came from one sample that was sequenced in a study of OX40 agonist ivuxolimab in advanced cancers. Profiling relied on immunoSEQ multiplex PCR, and the TCRdb table lists in-frame clones only, not all of them. The sample contains tens of thousands of clones, roughly three quarters of which appear only once. The sample was CD4+ or CD8+ T cells sorted from blood, taken in a trial of the OX40 agonist ivuxolimab. These TCRs come from an adult with an advanced solid tumor such as melanoma, head and neck, liver or kidney cancer.

This clone came up once. The genes are TRBV6-1 and TRBJ2-3; D is perhaps TRBD2 (6 bases). V was clipped by 6 bases and J by 14 bases, with 6 bases between them. CDR3 length: 8 amino acids. Germline CDR1 reads MNHNS; CDR2 reads SASEGT. The CDR3 nucleotides are TGTGCCAGCAGCGGGGGGTATTTT. Its protein is CASSGGYF.

The rearrangement links TRBV11-2 to TRBJ1-2; 9 bases map to TRBD1. V dropped 4 bases and J dropped 6; count of bases not matched to a gene: 6. CDR3 length: 14 amino acids. Germline V CDR1 and CDR2: SGHAT, FQNNGV. The CDR3 loop is CASSSRDRVDGYTF. The DNA of the CDR3 is TGTGCCAGCAGCTCCCGGGACAGGGTTGATGGCTACACCTTC.

This chain connects TRBV11-2 to TRBJ2-7; D ambiguous. The length of the CDR3 is 13 residues. Germline CDR1 reads SGHAT; CDR2 reads FQNNGV. V was cut by 0 bases and J by 3 bases, with 6 bases left in between. CDR3 loop: CASSLDRIYEQYF. CDR3 sequence (DNA): TGTGCCAGCAGCTTAGACAGGATCTACGAGCAGTACTTC.

This sequence joins TRBV2 and TRBJ1-6; 7 nucleotides align to TRBD1. V was pared by 7 bases and J by 6 bases, with 15 bases of the junction left unmatched. Germline V CDR1 and CDR2: SNHLY, FYNNEI. CDR3 length equals 17 residues. The CDR3 nucleotides are TGTGCCAGCACCCCAAGGGGGCTTCGGATGCGTAATTCACCCCTCCACTTT. Encoded protein: CASTPRGLRMRNSPLHF.

The J gene is TRBJ2-1, the V gene TRBV2; a possible D gene is TRBD2 (6 bases). This CDR3 is built from 15 residues. CDR1 SNHLY and CDR2 FYNNEI come from the germline V gene. Trimming pared 5 bases from V and 0 bases from J, leaving 11 bases between. The CDR3 nucleotides read TGTGCCAGCAGTTTGCTCGGGAGCTCCTACAATGAGCAGTTCTTC. This translates into CASSLLGSSYNEQFF.